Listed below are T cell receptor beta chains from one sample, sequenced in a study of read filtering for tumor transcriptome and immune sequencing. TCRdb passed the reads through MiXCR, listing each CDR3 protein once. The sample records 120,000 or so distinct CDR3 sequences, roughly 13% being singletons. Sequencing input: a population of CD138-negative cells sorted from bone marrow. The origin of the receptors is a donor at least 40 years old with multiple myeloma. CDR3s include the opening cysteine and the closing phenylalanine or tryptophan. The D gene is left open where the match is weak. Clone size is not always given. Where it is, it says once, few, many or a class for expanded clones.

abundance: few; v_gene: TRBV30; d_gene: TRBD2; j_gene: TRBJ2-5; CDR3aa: CAWREAGARQETQYF; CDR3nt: TGTGCCTGGAGGGAAGCGGGAGCCCGTCAGGAGACCCAGTACTTC
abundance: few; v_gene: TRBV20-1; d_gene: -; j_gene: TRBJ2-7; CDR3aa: CSASRHGVESYEQYF; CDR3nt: TGCAGTGCTAGCCGGCACGGGGTCGAGTCCTACGAGCAGTACTTC
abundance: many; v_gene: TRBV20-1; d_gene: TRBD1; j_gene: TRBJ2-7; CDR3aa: CSASGQGEEQYF; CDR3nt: TGCAGTGCCTCCGGACAGGGAGAAGAGCAGTACTTC
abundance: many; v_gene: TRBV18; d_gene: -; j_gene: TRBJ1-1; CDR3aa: CASSSAANTEAFF; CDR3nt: TGTGCCAGCTCGTCCGCAGCGAACACTGAAGCTTTCTTT
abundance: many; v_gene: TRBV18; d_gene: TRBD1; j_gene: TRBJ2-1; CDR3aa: CASSADRGYNEQFF; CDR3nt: TGTGCCAGCTCAGCGGACAGGGGGTATAATGAGCAGTTCTTC
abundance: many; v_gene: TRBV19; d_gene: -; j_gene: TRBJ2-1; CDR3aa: CASSDSPRNEQFF; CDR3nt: TGTGCCAGTAGCGACTCACCTAGGAATGAGCAGTTCTTC
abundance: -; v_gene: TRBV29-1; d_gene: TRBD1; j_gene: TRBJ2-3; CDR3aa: CSVGGQGASVTDAQYF; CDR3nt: TGCAGCGTTGGGGGGCAGGGGGCGTCGGTCACAGATGCGCAGTATTTT
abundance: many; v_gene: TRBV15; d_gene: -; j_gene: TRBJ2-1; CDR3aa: CATSRELKPYNEQFF; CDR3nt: TGTGCCACCAGCAGAGAGCTAAAGCCCTACAATGAGCAGTTCTTC
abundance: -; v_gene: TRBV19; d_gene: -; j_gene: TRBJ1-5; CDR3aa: CASSAGRTPQHF; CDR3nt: TGTGCCAGTAGTGCAGGTCGGACGCCCCAGCATTTT
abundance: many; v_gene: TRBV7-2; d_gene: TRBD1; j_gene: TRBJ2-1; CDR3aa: CASSSYRGIEQFF; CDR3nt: TGTGCCAGCAGCTCTTACAGGGGGATCGAGCAGTTCTTC
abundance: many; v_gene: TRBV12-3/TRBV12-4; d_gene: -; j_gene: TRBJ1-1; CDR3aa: CASSLESRESEAFF; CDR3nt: TGTGCCAGCAGTTTAGAAAGCAGGGAGTCTGAAGCTTTCTTT
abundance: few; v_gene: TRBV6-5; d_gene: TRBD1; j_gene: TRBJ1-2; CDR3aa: CACRPAGQGSYGYTF; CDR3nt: TGTGCCTGCAGACCAGCAGGACAGGGATCATATGGCTACACCTTC
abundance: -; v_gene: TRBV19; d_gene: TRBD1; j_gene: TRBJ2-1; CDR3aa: CASSVQGAYNEQFF; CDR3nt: TGCGCCAGTAGTGTGCAGGGGGCCTACAATGAGCAGTTCTTC
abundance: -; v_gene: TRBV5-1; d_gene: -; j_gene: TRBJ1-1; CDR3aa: CASGMAAGNTEAFF; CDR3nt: TGCGCCAGCGGCATGGCGGCGGGGAACACTGAAGCTTTCTTT
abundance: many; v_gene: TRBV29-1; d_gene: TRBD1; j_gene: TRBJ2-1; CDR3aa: CSVEGTEGEFF; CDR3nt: TGCAGCGTGGAAGGGACAGAAGGGGAGTTCTTC
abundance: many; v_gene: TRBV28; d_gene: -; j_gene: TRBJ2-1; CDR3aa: CASSFGGRRDNEQFF; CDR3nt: TGTGCCAGCAGTTTTGGCGGGCGCCGGGACAATGAGCAGTTCTTC